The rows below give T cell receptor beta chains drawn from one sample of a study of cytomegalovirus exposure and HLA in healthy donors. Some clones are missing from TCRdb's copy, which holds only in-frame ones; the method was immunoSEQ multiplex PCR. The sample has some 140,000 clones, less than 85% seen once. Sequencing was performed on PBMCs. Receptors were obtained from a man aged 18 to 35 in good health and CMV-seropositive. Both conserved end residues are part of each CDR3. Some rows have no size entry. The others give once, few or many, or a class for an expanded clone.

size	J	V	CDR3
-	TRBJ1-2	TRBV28	CASSLWGRGTGYTF
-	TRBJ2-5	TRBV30	CAWSVGGSGETQYF
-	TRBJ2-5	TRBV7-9	CASSSLFTEETQYF
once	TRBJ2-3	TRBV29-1	CSVASGAGTDTQYF
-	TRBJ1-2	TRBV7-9	CASSRNRGEEYGYTF
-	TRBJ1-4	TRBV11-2	CASSFGTGINEKLFF
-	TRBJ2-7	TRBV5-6	CASSLGTSGRYYEQYF
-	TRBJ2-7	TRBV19	CASSDPGLRYEQYF
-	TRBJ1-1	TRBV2	CASSERGQGYGGTEAFF
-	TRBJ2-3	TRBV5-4	CASSWGSTSGIGTDTQYF
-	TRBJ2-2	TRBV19	CASSISSVYTGELFF
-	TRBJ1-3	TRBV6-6	CAVNQEGPISGNTIYF
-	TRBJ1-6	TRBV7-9	CASSSEGGSPLHF
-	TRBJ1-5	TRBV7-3	CASSLGANQPQHF